Listed below are T cell receptor beta chains from one sample, sequenced in a study of blood T cells in healthy people across ages. TCRdb passed the 5' RACE reads through MiXCR, listing each CDR3 protein once. The table lists roughly 1.6 million distinct CDR3 sequences, roughly 32% of them singletons. The specimen sequenced was blood. The receptors derive from a woman aged 30 to 39 in good health. Both conserved end residues are trimmed from each CDR3.

V: TRBV7-2
length: 14
J: TRBJ2-1
CDR3: ASSPSGGLRHNEQF

V: TRBV14
length: 14
J: TRBJ2-7
CDR3: ASSQPSGRASYEQY

V: TRBV4-1
length: 16
J: TRBJ1-2
CDR3: ASSPRLQGISGPIGYT

V: TRBV27
length: 13
J: TRBJ1-2
CDR3: ASSLHGTGTYGYT

V: TRBV4-1
length: 14
J: TRBJ2-2
CDR3: ASSQRNGVNTGELF

V: TRBV7-3
length: 11
J: TRBJ2-3
CDR3: ASSLTGQGSQY

V: TRBV5-1
length: 11
J: TRBJ2-3
CDR3: ASSLAWLSTQY

V: TRBV9
length: 12
J: TRBJ2-3
CDR3: ASSVAGVTDTQY

V: TRBV29-1
length: 12
J: TRBJ1-1
CDR3: SVVNRVGRTEAF

V: TRBV11-2
length: 11
J: TRBJ2-7
CDR3: ASSFSTDYEQY

V: TRBV10-3
length: 9
J: TRBJ1-2
CDR3: AISEVYGYT

V: TRBV5-1
length: 15
J: TRBJ1-2
CDR3: ASSPLGSAEPSSGYT

V: TRBV5-1
length: 12
J: TRBJ1-1
CDR3: ASSLDRDLTEAF

V: TRBV5-1
length: 13
J: TRBJ2-5
CDR3: ASSRTGNSEETQY

V: TRBV3-1
length: 13
J: TRBJ2-1
CDR3: ASSPTSATYNEQF

V: TRBV7-9
length: 10
J: TRBJ1-2
CDR3: AGSLGVGGYT

V: TRBV20-1
length: 15
J: TRBJ2-4
CDR3: STRGRGGPIRRNIQY

V: TRBV20-1
length: 10
J: TRBJ2-7
CDR3: SASGTGEEQY

V: TRBV3-1
length: 13
J: TRBJ2-1
CDR3: ASSHGIGLYNEQF

V: TRBV5-1
length: 12
J: TRBJ2-1
CDR3: ASSGGTSYNEQF

V: TRBV15
length: 11
J: TRBJ1-1
CDR3: ATSGDLNREAF

V: TRBV12-3/TRBV12-4
length: 13
J: TRBJ2-1
CDR3: ASSFRDQPYNEQF

V: TRBV20-1
length: 11
J: TRBJ2-7
CDR3: SAPGGFGYEQY

V: TRBV12-5
length: 11
J: TRBJ1-1
CDR3: ASTGQSNTEAF

V: TRBV6-1
length: 14
J: TRBJ2-7
CDR3: ASSEHETSGHYEQY

V: TRBV20-1
length: 9
J: TRBJ2-5
CDR3: SAREQETQY

V: TRBV3-1
length: 10
J: TRBJ1-2
CDR3: ASSQVYYGYT

V: TRBV20-1
length: 13
J: TRBJ1-2
CDR3: SAKDTGTGDYGYT

V: TRBV7-2
length: 14
J: TRBJ2-1
CDR3: ASSPWTSGGVLGQF

V: TRBV4-2
length: 12
J: TRBJ2-7
CDR3: ASSSGGEGYEQY

V: TRBV11-3
length: 16
J: TRBJ2-6
CDR3: ASSPGTGSASGANVLT

V: TRBV5-1
length: 17
J: TRBJ2-3
CDR3: ASSSRTSGRFHSTDTQY

V: TRBV27
length: 13
J: TRBJ2-7
CDR3: ASSVPGAGHYEQY

V: TRBV20-1
length: 8
J: TRBJ2-3
CDR3: SAGSTGAY

V: TRBV7-9
length: 11
J: TRBJ2-1
CDR3: ASSFQDSREQF

V: TRBV2
length: 13
J: TRBJ2-5
CDR3: ASSGSSGYQETQY

V: TRBV12-3/TRBV12-4
length: 10
J: TRBJ2-1
CDR3: ASSDDWTRQF

V: TRBV5-1
length: 10
J: TRBJ1-2
CDR3: ASSFKGPGYT

V: TRBV12-3/TRBV12-4
length: 10
J: TRBJ2-7
CDR3: ASSQGPHEQY

V: TRBV5-1
length: 13
J: TRBJ1-6
CDR3: ASSLAGEDNSPLH

V: TRBV6-1
length: 13
J: TRBJ2-5
CDR3: ASSLPSEGALEQY

V: TRBV20-1
length: 11
J: TRBJ2-5
CDR3: SANRISQETQY

V: TRBV13
length: 16
J: TRBJ2-5
CDR3: ASSLARLAARSQETQY

V: TRBV11-2
length: 13
J: TRBJ2-7
CDR3: ASSLVGGISYEQY

V: TRBV6-4
length: 15
J: TRBJ2-3
CDR3: ASSDPQAGPSTDTQY

V: TRBV30
length: 12
J: TRBJ2-3
CDR3: AWAQGVETDTQY

V: TRBV5-1
length: 13
J: TRBJ2-3
CDR3: ASSLEDGLTDTQY

V: TRBV20-1
length: 13
J: TRBJ2-5
CDR3: SAWTSGRFGVTQY

V: TRBV10-3
length: 11
J: TRBJ2-1
CDR3: ATGLAGANEQF

V: TRBV29-1
length: 12
J: TRBJ2-3
CDR3: SVERRGKADTQY

V: TRBV9
length: 13
J: TRBJ1-1
CDR3: ASSVGPSWNTEAF

V: TRBV28
length: 14
J: TRBJ2-7
CDR3: ASSFNFGDTSYEQY

V: TRBV9
length: 11
J: TRBJ2-1
CDR3: ASTDRGDNEQF

V: TRBV5-1
length: 12
J: TRBJ1-2
CDR3: ASSDDTGAYGYT

V: TRBV15
length: 13
J: TRBJ2-1
CDR3: ATSRGSRQGNEQF

V: TRBV4-2
length: 14
J: TRBJ2-7
CDR3: ASSQEGTATPAEQY